These 21 T cell receptor beta chains originate from one sample sequenced in a study of beta chain features in type 1 diabetes. The whole isolated RNA underwent reverse transcription, so sequencing captured expressed TCRB transcripts. Measured with immunoSEQ multiplex PCR; TCRdb has only the in-frame clones, and not every one. The sample holds around 340,000 clones, around a fifth seen once. The specimen was naive CD4+ T cells from blood. The receptors here all came from a woman between 18 and 30 years old in good health.

The chain joins TRBV30 to TRBJ1-1, with D tentatively TRBD1 (5 bases). V was trimmed by 2 bases and J by 1 base, leaving 8 bases between them. This CDR3 has 13 amino acids. The germline gives CDR1 GTSNPN, CDR2 SVGIG (reference sequence). CDR3 sequence (DNA): TGTGCCTGGAGTACACAGGCGAACACTGAAGCTTTCTTT. It is translated as CAWSTQANTEAFF.

The chain links TRBV30 to TRBJ2-1, with a weak D call TRBD1 (6 bases). The V and J ends lost 4 bases and 9 bases respectively, with 25 bases between them. CDR1 is GTSNPN, CDR2 SVGIG, per germline (reference sequence). The CDR3 covers 16 residues. The CDR3 nucleotides are TGTGCCTGGAAAGGGGAACGGGACATGACAATCAGTGAGCAGTTCTTC. It translates to CAWKGERDMTISEQFF.

Comment on this clone: Other nucleotide sequences in the sample specify the same CDR3. The chain carries TRBV7-3 and TRBJ2-5, with D perhaps TRBD2 (5 bases). Germline CDR1 SGHTA, CDR2 FQGTGA. V shed 2 bases and J shed 5 bases, with 9 bases lying between them. The CDR3 is made up of 13 amino acids. The DNA for the CDR3 is TGTGCCAGCAGCTTAGGCTCGGGGGAGACCCAGTACTTC. Protein: CASSLGSGETQYF. The full variable domain, its missing parts supplied by reference TRBV7-3 and TRBJ2-5, is GAGVSQTPSNKVTEKGKYVELRCDPISGHTALYWYRQSLGQGPEFLIYFQGTGAADDSGLPNDRFFAVRPEGSVSTLKIQRTERGDSAVYLCASSLGSGETQYFGPGTRLLVL.

In this sample, this clone turned up a few times. This chain connects TRBV19 to TRBJ1-5; D not resolved. This CDR3 contains 12 residues. Germline CDR1 reads LNHDA; CDR2 reads SQIVND (reference sequence). The germline V and J ends were trimmed by 3 bases and 11 bases, with 11 bases remaining between them. The CDR3: CASSISRGAQHF. CDR3 sequence (DNA): TGTGCCAGTAGTATCTCTCGGGGAGCCCAGCATTTT.

This clone was seen more than once but under ten times. The chain has TRBV18 and TRBJ2-2; 10 bases map to TRBD1. This CDR3 region has 17 residues. The germline CDR1 and CDR2 sequences are KGHSH and LQKENI. The J segment lost 4 bases and the V segment lost 0 bases, leaving 5 bases of the junction unmatched. CDR3 sequence reads: CASSPPGTGATTGELFF. The CDR3 nucleotides are TGTGCCAGCTCACCACCGGGGACAGGGGCGACCACCGGGGAGCTGTTTTTT.

The sample holds a few counts of this clone. The V call is TRBV30, the J call TRBJ2-7; 11 nucleotides align to TRBD1. Germline V lookup: CDR1 GTSNPN, CDR2 SVGIG (reference sequence). Trimming took 4 bases from V and 2 from J; bases not matched to a gene: 4. This CDR3 comprises 14 residues. CDR3 protein: CAWTPGQGAYEQYF. The CDR3 DNA is TGTGCCTGGACTCCGGGACAGGGGGCCTACGAGCAGTACTTC.

This clone was counted between two and nine times. The chain carries TRBV12-5 and TRBJ2-7; possibly TRBD1 for D (6 bases). CDR1 is LGHNT and CDR2 is FRNRAP in the germline V gene. The V gene lost 5 bases and the J gene lost 0 bases, with 8 bases spanning the gap. The CDR3 extends over 13 amino acids. The chain's CDR3 is CASGTTGSYEQYF. Written as DNA, the CDR3 is TGTGCTAGTGGTACGACAGGCTCCTACGAGCAGTACTTC.

The CDR3 sequence is CASSQRDRVYEQYF. For the CDR3, the DNA is TGTGCCAGCAGCCAGCGGGACAGGGTTTACGAGCAGTACTTC. The gene calls are TRBV7-2 and TRBJ2-7; TRBD1 matches at 9 bases. This CDR3 region has 14 residues. In germline, CDR1 is SGHTA, CDR2 FQGNSA. J was trimmed by 4 bases and V by 5 bases; bases with no gene match: 6.

This clone was counted a few times. The chain joins TRBV7-2 to TRBJ1-5, with 7 bases that match TRBD1. The CDR3 contains 15 residues. The trim removed 2 bases at V and 4 bases at J, leaving 5 bases unmatched. Germline loops: CDR1 SGHTA, CDR2 FQGNSA. CDR3 DNA sequence: TGTGCCAGCAGCTTAATGGGGACAGTGAATCAGCCCCAGCATTTT. Translated, it gives CASSLMGTVNQPQHF. Variable domain in full (rest from reference TRBV7-2 and TRBJ1-5): GAGVSQSPSNKVTEKGKDVELRCDPISGHTALYWYRQSLGQGLEFLIYFQGNSAPDKSGLPSDRFSAERTGGSVSTLTIQRTQQEDSAVYLCASSLMGTVNQPQHFGDGTRLSIL.

V is TRBV30 and J is TRBJ1-3; the D is unclear. Germline CDR1 and CDR2: GTSNPN and SVGIG (reference sequence). The CDR3 sequence is 13 residues long. The V end was cut by 3 bases, the J end by 2 bases, with 8 bases between. The DNA of the CDR3 is TGTGCCTGGAGGAAAACAGCTGGAAACACCATATATTTT. It encodes CAWRKTAGNTIYF.

This clone was counted only a few times. The V gene is TRBV13, the J gene TRBJ2-7; D remains unclear. The CDR3 is made up of 11 amino acids. Looked up from germline, CDR1 is PRHDT and CDR2 is FYEKMQ (reference sequence). V lost 3 bases to trimming and J lost 7 bases, with 7 bases between them. Written as DNA, the CDR3 is TGTGCCAGCAGCTTTACTACTGAGCAGTACTTC. Amino acids: CASSFTTEQYF.

This chain uses TRBV30 with TRBJ1-5; maybe TRBD1 (5 bases). The V and J ends lost 0 bases and 1 base respectively, with 13 bases between them. The V gene's germline CDR1 is GTSNPN and CDR2 SVGIG (reference sequence). This CDR3 is built from 16 residues. In DNA, the CDR3 is TGTGCCTGGAGTGTAATTGGTGACAGCAGCAATCAGCCCCAGCATTTT. This gives the protein CAWSVIGDSSNQPQHF.

In its sample, this clone was seen a few times. This rearrangement joins TRBV5-1 to TRBJ2-3, with a possible D match to TRBD2 (6 bases). From germline, CDR1 is SGHRS and CDR2 YFSETQ. V gave up 4 bases and J gave up 2 bases, with 11 bases separating them. This CDR3 spans 14 amino acids. This CDR3 is CASSAGRVTDTQYF. The CDR3 region has the DNA TGCGCCAGCAGCGCGGGACGGGTCACAGATACGCAGTATTTT.

This clone was counted only a few times. The rearrangement joins TRBV4-3 to TRBJ2-7; weak D call: TRBD1 (5 bases). Looked up from germline, CDR1 is LGHNA and CDR2 is YSLEER. V was clipped by 1 base and J by 2 bases, with 12 bases between them. The CDR3 runs 15 residues. CDR3 sequence reads: CASSQAPGNTYEQYF. CDR3 DNA: TGCGCCAGCAGCCAAGCCCCAGGGAACACCTACGAGCAGTACTTC.

This clone showed up just a few times. The chain carries TRBV4-1 and TRBJ2-1; the match to TRBD2 covers 14 bases. Germline V gene data show CDR1 as MGHRA and CDR2 as YSYEKL. The CDR3 covers 16 residues. V lost 1 base, J lost 8 bases, and 4 bases stayed unmatched. CDR3 nucleotides: TGCGCCAGCAGCCAAGGGGGGACTAGCGGGAGTGATGAGCAGTTCTTC. It translates to CASSQGGTSGSDEQFF.

As concerns this clone: Other nucleotide sequences in the sample specify the same CDR3. The genes are TRBV30 and TRBJ2-7; no clear D. Trimming took 2 bases from V and 3 from J, leaving 5 bases between them. The germline V gene encodes CDR1 GTSNPN and CDR2 SVGIG (reference sequence). The CDR3 is 11 amino acids. DNA of the CDR3: TGTGCCTGGAGTACTGGCTACGAGCAGTACTTC. Its translation: CAWSTGYEQYF.

This clone was detected once. This chain links TRBV6-5 with TRBJ1-2, with D unresolved. The CDR3 runs to 14 residues. V dropped 4 bases and J dropped 0 bases, with 9 bases sitting between them. Germline CDR1 MNHEY, CDR2 SVGAGI. The CDR3 is CASSSAATNYGYTF. The DNA for the CDR3 is TGTGCCAGCAGTTCGGCAGCGACTAACTATGGCTACACCTTC.

The CDR3 DNA reads as TGTGCCAGCAGTGGGCACCTCAACTATGGCTACACCTTC. It codes for CASSGHLNYGYTF. The chain joins TRBV25-1 to TRBJ1-2; D call uncertain. Germline V gene lookup returns CDR1 MGHDK and CDR2 SYGVNS. This CDR3 has 13 residues. The V and J ends lost 4 bases and 2 bases respectively, with 8 bases between them.

The chain links TRBV29-1 to TRBJ2-7; 7 nucleotides line up with TRBD1. CDR1 and CDR2 from the germline V gene are SQVTM and ANQGSEA. This CDR3 is 14 amino acids long. V lost 4 bases to trimming and J lost 1 base; unmatched junction nucleotides: 7. Here the CDR3 reads CSVGIEGASYEQYF. The CDR3 DNA sequence: TGCAGCGTTGGGATCGAGGGGGCGTCCTACGAGCAGTACTTC.

Only a few counts were recorded for this clone. This chain uses TRBV9 with TRBJ2-5, with no clear D. Germline CDR1 SGDLS, CDR2 YYNGEE. The CDR3 is made up of 11 amino acids. The V end was cut by 7 bases, the J end by 8 bases, with 12 bases between. The CDR3 DNA is TGTGCCAGCCTCAAATTACTAACCCAGTACTTC. It codes for CASLKLLTQYF.

This clone was detected only a few times. The CDR3 loop is CASSSGEQFF. The CDR3 nucleotides read TGTGCCAGCTCTAGCGGTGAGCAGTTCTTC. V and J are TRBV2 and TRBJ2-1; 7 bases are a match to TRBD2. After removal of 8 bases from V and 9 bases from J, the junction contained 1 base not matched to a gene. The CDR3 has 10 amino acids. Germline V gene data show CDR1 as SNHLY and CDR2 as FYNNEI.